This T cell receptor beta chain was sequenced in a study of blood T cell repertoires in COVID-19. On the study more broadly: Sites in the United States, Italy and Spain provided acute and convalescent COVID-19 samples.

Trimming stripped 5 bases from V and 4 bases from J, with 14 bases between. This CDR3 spans 14 amino acids. Looked up from germline, CDR1 is SGHNT and CDR2 is YENEEA. How the authors handled the data: Cell counts per sample came from amplifying reference gene primers. The repertoire was sequenced with immunoSEQ multiplex PCR; TCRdb's copy has only in-frame clones and lacks some. V and J calls plus clone size are reproduced from that table; the DNA served to infer D and trimming. The sample shows some 30,000 clones, about 91% of them seen only once. This sequence was found in a man aged 50 to 60 with active COVID-19. The chain has TRBV11-3 and TRBJ2-5; D possibly corresponds to TRBD2 (5 bases). Sequenced input: peripheral blood. The chain's CDR3 is CASSPDPRGETQYF. CDR3 coding DNA: TGTGCCAGCAGCCCGGACCCACGGGGAGAGACCCAGTACTTC.